The 26 T cell receptor beta chains given below trace back to one sample, sequenced in a study of shared clonotypes between healthy human individuals. Profiled with immunoSEQ multiplex PCR; TCRdb holds only in-frame clones, not every one. Of more than 1,200,000 clones in the sample, approximately 98.5% were seen once. The sequenced material came from naive CD4+ T cells sorted from blood. Subset of the sample: CD45RA+ positively selected. Receptor source: a man between 25 and 39 years old in good health.

As to this clone: This same CDR3 is encoded by further DNA sequences in the sample. V is TRBV19 and J is TRBJ2-7, with TRBD1 as a possible D gene (5 bases). Trimming removed 3 bases at V and 3 bases at J, with 12 bases between. Germline V gene data show CDR1 as LNHDA and CDR2 as SQIVND (reference sequence). This CDR3 is 14 amino acids long. CDR3 sequence: CASSIGQGGYEQYF. CDR3 coding DNA: TGTGCCAGTAGTATCGGGCAGGGCGGCTACGAGCAGTACTTC.

The rearrangement uses TRBV19 and TRBJ2-3, with D perhaps TRBD1 (6 bases). This CDR3 comprises 15 residues. The germline V gene encodes CDR1 LNHDA and CDR2 SQIVND (reference sequence). Trimming shortened V by 5 bases and J by 0 bases, and 12 bases separated the two germline ends. The CDR3 loop reads CASSQKGVSTDTQYF. The CDR3 region has the DNA TGTGCCAGTAGTCAAAAGGGGGTAAGCACAGATACGCAGTATTTT.

The chain recombines TRBV2 with TRBJ2-3; tentatively, D is TRBD2 (6 bases). Trimming cost V 2 bases and J 6 bases, with 9 bases left between them. Germline loops: CDR1 SNHLY, CDR2 FYNNEI. The CDR3 spans 13 residues. The CDR3 DNA is TGTGCCAGCAGTGAACGACGGGGGGATACGCAGTATTTT. Protein: CASSERRGDTQYF.

The rearrangement links TRBV2 to TRBJ2-2; D not resolved. The CDR3 has 16 residues. CDR1 and CDR2 from the germline V gene are SNHLY and FYNNEI. The germline V and J ends were trimmed by 3 bases and 0 bases, with 11 bases remaining between them. The DNA of the CDR3 is TGTGCCAGCAGTGATCTAAGGTCCGCGAACACCGGGGAGCTGTTTTTT. Residues: CASSDLRSANTGELFF.

The CDR3 region is CASWTAPYNEQFF. CDR3 in DNA: TGTGCCAGCTGGACAGCTCCCTACAATGAGCAGTTCTTC. The V gene is TRBV7-9, the J gene TRBJ2-1, with TRBD1 as a possible D gene (6 bases). Trimming pared 8 bases from V and 2 bases from J, leaving 10 bases between. This CDR3 has 13 amino acids. Germline V gene data show CDR1 as SEHNR and CDR2 as FQNEAQ (reference sequence).

This clone is a singleton in its sample. This chain uses TRBV5-1 with TRBJ2-7; 7 bases match TRBD1. The ends lost 6 bases at V and 3 bases at J; junction bases unmatched: 15. This CDR3 comprises 16 residues. Germline CDR1 and CDR2: SGHRS and YFSETQ. In DNA form, the CDR3 reads TGCGCCAGCAATGAGGGGGCTCTAACAAAGAACTACGAGCAGTACTTC. Its translation is CASNEGALTKNYEQYF.

This chain connects TRBV5-4 to TRBJ2-5; TRBD1 agrees at 8 bases. This CDR3 has 15 amino acids. Trimming took 6 bases from V and 1 from J; bases not matched to a gene: 8. In germline, CDR1 is SGHNT, CDR2 YYREEE (reference sequence). CDR3 sequence (DNA): TGTGCCAGCACCATTGGACAGGGCACCCAAGAGACCCAGTACTTC. The encoded protein is CASTIGQGTQETQYF. Looking up the rest from reference TRBV5-4 and TRBJ2-5 gives the full variable domain: ETGVTQSPTHLIKTRGQQVTLRCSSQSGHNTVSWYQQALGQGPQFIFQYYREEENGRGNFPPRFSGLQFPNYSSELNVNALELDDSALYLCASTIGQGTQETQYFGPGTRLLVL.

The rearrangement uses TRBV2 and TRBJ1-5, with D possibly matching TRBD1 (6 bases). The V gene lost 6 bases and the J gene lost 0 bases, with 12 bases spanning the gap. CDR3 length: 15 residues. Germline values: CDR1 SNHLY, CDR2 FYNNEI. The CDR3 is CASSGGQYSNQPQHF. The CDR3 nucleotides are TGTGCCAGCAGCGGGGGGCAATATAGCAATCAGCCCCAGCATTTT.

The gene calls are TRBV15 and TRBJ2-1, with TRBD2 matching over 13 bases. V trimming: 2 bases; J trimming: 10 bases; junction bases outside the gene matches: 20. The V gene's germline CDR1 is LNHNV and CDR2 YYDKDF (reference sequence). CDR3 length: 20 residues. DNA for the CDR3: TGTGCCACCAGCAGATCGCCGGGACTAGCGGGAAATCACCCCCTGAGAGAGCAGTTCTTC. This translates into CATSRSPGLAGNHPLREQFF. The full variable domain, in which reference TRBV15 and TRBJ2-1 provide the parts outside the CDR3, is DAMVIQNPRYQVTQFGKPVTLSCSQTLNHNVMYWYQQKSSQAPKLLFHYYDKDFNNEADTPDNFQSRRPNTSFCFLDIRSPGLGDTAMYLCATSRSPGLAGNHPLREQFFGPGTRLTVL.

This clone has only one observation. Distinct nucleotide sequences in the sample also encode this CDR3. The CDR3 loop reads CASSPPSRANTGELFF. The CDR3 DNA follows: TGTGCCAGCTCACCACCGTCCAGGGCGAACACCGGGGAGCTGTTTTTT. The chain uses TRBV18 and TRBJ2-2, with D possibly being TRBD1 (5 bases). Germline V lookup: CDR1 KGHSH, CDR2 LQKENI. The CDR3 spans 16 residues. V was trimmed by 0 bases and J by 0 bases, leaving 8 bases between them.

The chain employs TRBV2 and TRBJ1-1; perhaps TRBD1 as D (5 bases). In germline, CDR1 is SNHLY, CDR2 FYNNEI. V shed 11 bases and J shed 7 bases, with 20 bases lying between them. The CDR3 spans 13 residues. The chain's CDR3 is CADTEPGTFEAFF. The CDR3 coding sequence is TGTGCCGATACCGAGCCCGGGACTTTTGAAGCTTTCTTT.

The CDR3 loop is CASSPDGAGANVLTF. The CDR3, as DNA: TGTGCCAGCTCACCCGATGGGGCCGGGGCCAACGTCCTGACTTTC. The chain recombines TRBV18 with TRBJ2-6; maybe TRBD1 (5 bases). CDR3 size: 15 residues. V was cut by 3 bases and J by 4 bases, with 10 bases left in between. Germline V gene sequence: CDR1 KGHSH, CDR2 LQKENI.

The V call is TRBV28, the J call TRBJ2-1, with D possibly being TRBD1 or TRBD2 (5 bases each). Germline-derived CDR1 and CDR2 are MDHEN and SYDVKM. V was pared by 2 bases and J by 6 bases, with 11 bases between. This CDR3 region has 14 residues. The DNA of the CDR3 is TGTGCCAGCAGTTTAGGGGGTCCGGGCAATGAGCAGTTCTTC. Translation gives CASSLGGPGNEQFF.

The genes are TRBV14 and TRBJ2-7; 10 bases are shared with TRBD2. Germline trimming cut 2 bases from V and 3 bases from J; bases unmatched to any gene: 10. CDR1 is SGHDN and CDR2 is FVKESK in the germline V gene. The CDR3 runs to 17 residues. CDR3 sequence: CASSQQRTSGDSYEQYF. DNA of the CDR3: TGTGCCAGCAGCCAACAGCGGACTAGCGGAGACAGCTACGAGCAGTACTTC.

The chain is built from TRBV19 and TRBJ2-5, with TRBD1 identical over 9 bases. J lost 0 bases, V lost 4 bases, and 6 bases had no gene match. The CDR3 sequence is 16 residues long. CDR1 is LNHDA, CDR2 SQIVND, per germline (reference sequence). CDR3 coding DNA: TGTGCCAGTAGTACACAGGGGGCTCGGTACCAAGAGACCCAGTACTTC. The encoded protein is CASSTQGARYQETQYF. Using reference TRBV19 and TRBJ2-5 for the parts outside the CDR3, the full variable domain is DGGITQSPKYLFRKEGQNVTLSCEQNLNHDAMYWYRQDPGQGLRLIYYSQIVNDFQKGDIAEGYSVSREKKESFPLTVTSAQKNPTAFYLCASSTQGARYQETQYFGPGTRLLVL.

The V call is TRBV10-2, the J call TRBJ2-4; D not certain. V shed 3 bases and J shed 5 bases, with 11 bases lying between them. This CDR3 has 14 amino acids. In germline, CDR1 is WSHSY, CDR2 SAAADI. CDR3: CASSDLRRENIQYF. CDR3 in DNA: TGCGCCAGCAGTGATTTGAGGCGAGAAAACATTCAGTACTTC.

CDR3 sequence reads: CASSPRQGLGSGNTIYF. Here the CDR3 DNA reads TGCGCCAGCAGCCCGAGACAGGGTCTCGGCTCTGGAAACACCATATATTTT. The chain has TRBV5-1 and TRBJ1-3, with 7 bases lining up with TRBD1. The CDR3 has 17 residues. Germline CDR1 SGHRS, CDR2 YFSETQ. The V and J ends lost 4 bases and 0 bases, in that order; junction bases with no gene match: 10.

The V call is TRBV14, the J call TRBJ2-7; no clear D. The germline V gene has CDR1 SGHDN and CDR2 FVKESK. There are 14 residues in the CDR3. Between the trimmed V and J ends, which lost 0 bases and 2 bases, there was a span of 8 bases. Here the CDR3 reads CASSQEKGPYEQYF. CDR3 in DNA: TGTGCCAGCAGCCAAGAGAAGGGCCCCTACGAGCAGTACTTC.

Remarks on this clone: The same CDR3 can be traced to other DNA sequences in this sample. The chain recombines TRBV18 with TRBJ2-3, with unresolved D. The CDR3 is made up of 14 amino acids. V lost 2 bases, J lost 0 bases, and 6 bases lay in between. Germline V gene lookup returns CDR1 KGHSH and CDR2 LQKENI. Here the CDR3 DNA reads TGTGCCAGCTCACCAGGGTCGAGCACAGATACGCAGTATTTT. Amino acid sequence: CASSPGSSTDTQYF.

The gene calls are TRBV7-9 and TRBJ2-1; TRBD2 matches at 10 bases. Looked up from germline, CDR1 is SEHNR and CDR2 is FQNEAQ (reference sequence). V shed 10 bases and J 4 bases; nucleotides not matched to a gene: 7. This CDR3 spans 14 amino acids. The CDR3 DNA reads as TGTGCCACCTCTGGACTAGCGGAGTACAATGAGCAGTTCTTC. Amino acids: CATSGLAEYNEQFF.

CDR3 residues: CASSGSSGSLSYEQYF. The DNA for the CDR3 is TGTGCCAGCAGCGGATCTAGCGGGAGCCTATCCTACGAGCAGTACTTC. V gene TRBV9 combines with J gene TRBJ2-7; 10 nucleotides align to TRBD2. The CDR3 is 16 residues long. The V gene end was trimmed by 3 bases and the J gene end by 1 base; junction bases not matched to a gene: 7. Germline CDR1 SGDLS, CDR2 YYNGEE. The complete variable domain, with remaining parts taken from reference TRBV9 and TRBJ2-7, reads DSGVTQTPKHLITATGQRVTLRCSPRSGDLSVYWYQQSLDQGLQFLIQYYNGEERAKGNILERFSAQQFPDLHSELNLSSLELGDSALYFCASSGSSGSLSYEQYFGPGTRLTVT.

As concerns this clone: Other nucleotide sequences in the sample specify the same CDR3. The chain recombines TRBV27 with TRBJ2-3; no clear D. This CDR3 contains 13 residues. Trimming shortened V by 1 base and J by 3 bases, and 5 bases separated the two germline ends. Germline V CDR1 and CDR2: MNHEY, SMNVEV (reference sequence). The CDR3 loop reads CASSLLTTDTQYF. Here the CDR3 DNA reads TGTGCCAGCAGTTTATTGACGACAGATACGCAGTATTTT.

V gene TRBV5-1 combines with J gene TRBJ2-7; 10 nucleotides line up with TRBD1. Unmatched junction bases numbered 6, after V lost 6 bases and J lost 3 bases. The CDR3 sequence is 14 residues long. Per the germline V gene, CDR1 is SGHRS and CDR2 is YFSETQ. In nucleotides, the CDR3 is TGCGCCAGCAAATTAAGGACAGGGGGCTACGAGCAGTACTTC. This codes for CASKLRTGGYEQYF.

This chain connects TRBV25-1 to TRBJ2-7; the D gene could be TRBD1 or TRBD2 (6 bases each). The CDR3 loop spans 14 amino acids. The V end lost 0 bases, the J end lost 2 bases, and 8 bases lay between the germline ends. CDR1 is MGHDK and CDR2 is SYGVNS in the germline V gene. This CDR3 is CASSEYGGPYEQYF. The CDR3 DNA is TGTGCCAGCAGTGAATATGGGGGGCCCTACGAGCAGTACTTC.

This clone has just one count. V and J are TRBV14 and TRBJ1-2, with D unresolved. V was pared by 1 base and J by 8 bases, with 8 bases between. This CDR3 has 12 amino acids. Germline lookup yields CDR1 SGHDN and CDR2 FVKESK. CDR3 DNA: TGTGCCAGCAGCCAAGTGAACGGAGGCTACACCTTC. Its protein product is CASSQVNGGYTF.

The chain uses TRBV7-8 and TRBJ2-3; 8 positions match TRBD2. This CDR3 region has 13 residues. J lost 4 bases, V lost 5 bases, and 2 bases had no gene match. Germline V lookup: CDR1 SGHVS, CDR2 FQNEAQ. Written as DNA, the CDR3 is TGTGCCAGCAGCCGGGGGGGCTCAGATACGCAGTATTTT. Amino acids: CASSRGGSDTQYF.